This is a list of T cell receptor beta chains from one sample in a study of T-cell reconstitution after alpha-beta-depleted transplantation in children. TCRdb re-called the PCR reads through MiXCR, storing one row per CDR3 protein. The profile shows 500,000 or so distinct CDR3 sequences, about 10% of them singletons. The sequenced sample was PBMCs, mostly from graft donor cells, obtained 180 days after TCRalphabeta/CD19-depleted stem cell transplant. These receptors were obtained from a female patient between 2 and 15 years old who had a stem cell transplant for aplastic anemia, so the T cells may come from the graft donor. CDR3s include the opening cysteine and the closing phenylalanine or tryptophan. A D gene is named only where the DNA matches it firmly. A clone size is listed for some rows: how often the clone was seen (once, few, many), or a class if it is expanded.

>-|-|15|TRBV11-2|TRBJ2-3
CASSISGTVQVTQYF
TGTGCCAGCAGCATATCCGGGACCGTGCAGGTTACGCAGTATTTT
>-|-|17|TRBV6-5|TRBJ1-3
CASSYSGRPLSGNTIYF
TGTGCCAGCAGTTACTCTGGTCGGCCCCTCTCTGGAAACACCATATATTTT
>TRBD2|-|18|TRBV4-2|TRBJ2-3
CASSHTGTSGSNTDTQYF
TGTGCCAGCAGTCACACCGGGACTAGCGGGAGTAACACAGATACGCAGTATTTT
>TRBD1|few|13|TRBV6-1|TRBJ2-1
CASSPTGGVEQFF
TGTGCCAGCAGTCCAACAGGGGGTGTTGAGCAGTTCTTC
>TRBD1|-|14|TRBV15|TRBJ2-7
CATSSDRGGYEQYF
TGTGCCACCAGCAGCGACAGGGGGGGCTACGAGCAGTACTTC
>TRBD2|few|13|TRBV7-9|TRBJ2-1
CASSSGTTNEQFF
TGTGCCAGCAGCAGCGGGACTACCAATGAGCAGTTCTTC
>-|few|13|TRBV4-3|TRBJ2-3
CASSHPLTDTQYF
TGCGCCAGCAGCCACCCTTTGACAGATACGCAGTATTTT
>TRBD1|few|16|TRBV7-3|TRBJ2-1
CASSLSETGGANEQFF
TGTGCCAGCAGCTTATCCGAGACAGGGGGAGCAAATGAGCAGTTCTTC
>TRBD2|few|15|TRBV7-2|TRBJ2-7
CASSLDSGRYYEQYF
TGTGCCAGCAGCTTAGATTCCGGGAGGTACTACGAGCAGTACTTC
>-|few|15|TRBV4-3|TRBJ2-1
CASSQDPGDRDEQFF
TGCGCCAGCAGCCAAGACCCAGGGGATCGGGATGAGCAGTTCTTC
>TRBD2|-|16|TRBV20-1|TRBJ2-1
CSALTPLAGAYNEQFF
TGCAGTGCTCTTACTCCGCTAGCGGGAGCCTACAATGAGCAGTTCTTC
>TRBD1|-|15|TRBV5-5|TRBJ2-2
CASSLVQGITGELFF
TGTGCCAGCAGCTTGGTACAGGGGATAACCGGGGAGCTGTTTTTT
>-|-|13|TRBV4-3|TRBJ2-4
CASSQGPKNIQYF
TGCGCCAGCAGCCAAGGACCGAAAAACATTCAGTACTTC
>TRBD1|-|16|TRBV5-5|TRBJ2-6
CASSLAGGDGANVLTF
TGTGCCAGCAGCTTAGCAGGGGGCGATGGGGCCAACGTCCTGACTTTC
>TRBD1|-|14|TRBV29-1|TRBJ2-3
CSVQTGDLTDTQYF
TGCAGCGTACAAACAGGGGACCTCACAGATACGCAGTATTTT
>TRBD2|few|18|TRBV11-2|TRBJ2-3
CASSTLAVKYGSTDTQYF
TGTGCCAGCAGTACCCTAGCGGTAAAATATGGTAGCACAGATACGCAGTATTTT
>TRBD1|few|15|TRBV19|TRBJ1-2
CASSATGKGGDGYTF
TGTGCCAGTAGTGCGACAGGGAAAGGCGGCGACGGCTACACCTTC
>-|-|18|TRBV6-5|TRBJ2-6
CASSYDPFPSSGANVLTF
TGTGCCAGCAGTTACGATCCGTTCCCAAGCTCTGGGGCCAACGTCCTGACTTTC
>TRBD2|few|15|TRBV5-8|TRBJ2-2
CAYGGRGRNTGELFF
TGTGCCTATGGAGGGAGGGGTCGTAACACCGGGGAGCTGTTTTTT
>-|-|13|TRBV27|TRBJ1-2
CASSLSWGQGYTF
TGTGCCAGCAGTTTATCTTGGGGGCAAGGCTACACCTTC
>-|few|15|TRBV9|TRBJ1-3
CASSVDGSSGNTIYF
TGTGCCAGCAGCGTAGACGGATCCTCTGGAAACACCATATATTTT
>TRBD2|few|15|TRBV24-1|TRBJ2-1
CATSSGRKLYNEQFF
TGTGCCACCTCTAGCGGGAGAAAGTTATACAATGAGCAGTTCTTC
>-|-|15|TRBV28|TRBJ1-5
CASSLSGRINQPQHF
TGTGCCAGCAGTTTATCGGGGAGGATCAATCAGCCCCAGCATTTT